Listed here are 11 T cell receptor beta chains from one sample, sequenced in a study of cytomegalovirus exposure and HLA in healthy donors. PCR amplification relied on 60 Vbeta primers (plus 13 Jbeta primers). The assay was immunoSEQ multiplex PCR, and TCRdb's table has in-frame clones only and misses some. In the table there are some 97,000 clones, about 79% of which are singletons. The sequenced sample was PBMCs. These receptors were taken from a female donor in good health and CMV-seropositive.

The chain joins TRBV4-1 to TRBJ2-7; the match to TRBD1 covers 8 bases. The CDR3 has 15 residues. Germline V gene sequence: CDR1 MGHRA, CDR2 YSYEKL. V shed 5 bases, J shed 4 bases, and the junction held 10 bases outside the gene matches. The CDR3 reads CASSYNQGALYEQYF. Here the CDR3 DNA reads TGCGCCAGCAGCTACAATCAGGGGGCATTGTACGAGCAGTACTTC.

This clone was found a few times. The DNA for the CDR3 is TGTGCCAGCTCACCATTCGGACAGGAAGAGACCCAGTACTTC. Amino acids: CASSPFGQEETQYF. The rearrangement uses TRBV18 and TRBJ2-5; the match to TRBD1 covers 7 bases. The CDR3 sequence is 14 residues long. Germline assignment: CDR1 KGHSH and CDR2 LQKENI. The ends lost 2 bases at V and 3 bases at J; junction bases unmatched: 3.

CDR3 sequence: CASSQGGSPLHF. The CDR3, as DNA: TGTGCCAGCAGCCAAGGCGGGTCACCCCTCCACTTT. The chain uses TRBV14 and TRBJ1-6; D gene ambiguous. Deletions cut 1 base from V and 10 bases from J, with 5 bases between. Germline CDR1 reads SGHDN; CDR2 reads FVKESK. The CDR3 sequence is 12 residues long.

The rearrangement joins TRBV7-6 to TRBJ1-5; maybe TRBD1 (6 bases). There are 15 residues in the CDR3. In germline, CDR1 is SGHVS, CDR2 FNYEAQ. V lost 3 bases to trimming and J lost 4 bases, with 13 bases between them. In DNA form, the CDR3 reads TGTGCCAGCAGCTTGGGAGTGGACAGAAATCAGCCCCAGCATTTT. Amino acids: CASSLGVDRNQPQHF.

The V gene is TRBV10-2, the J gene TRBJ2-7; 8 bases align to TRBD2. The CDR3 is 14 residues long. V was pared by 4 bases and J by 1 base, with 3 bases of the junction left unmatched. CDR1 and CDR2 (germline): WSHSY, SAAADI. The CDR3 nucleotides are TGCGCCAGCAGTGGGGCTAGCGGGTCCTACGAGCAGTACTTC. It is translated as CASSGASGSYEQYF.

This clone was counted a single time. This chain's CDR3 is CASSYSMMPGSYEQYF. The CDR3 nucleotides read TGTGCCAGCAGTTACTCGATGATGCCAGGCTCCTACGAGCAGTACTTC. V and J are TRBV6-5 and TRBJ2-7; no firm D call. The CDR3 consists of 16 residues. The V end lost 0 bases, the J end lost 0 bases, and 12 bases lay between the germline ends. Germline-derived CDR1 and CDR2 are MNHEY and SVGAGI.

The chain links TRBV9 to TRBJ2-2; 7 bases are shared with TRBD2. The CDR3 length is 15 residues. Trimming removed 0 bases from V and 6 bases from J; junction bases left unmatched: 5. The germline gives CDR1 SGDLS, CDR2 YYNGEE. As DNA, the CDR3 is TGTGCCAGCAGCGTAGTTGCGGGAGAGTCCGGGGAGCTGTTTTTT. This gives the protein CASSVVAGESGELFF.

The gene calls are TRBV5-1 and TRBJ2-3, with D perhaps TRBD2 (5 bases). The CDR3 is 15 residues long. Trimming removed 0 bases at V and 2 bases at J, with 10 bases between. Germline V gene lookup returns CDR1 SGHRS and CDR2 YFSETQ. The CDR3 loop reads CASSLERVPTDTQYF. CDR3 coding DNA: TGCGCCAGCAGCTTGGAGAGGGTCCCCACAGATACGCAGTATTTT.

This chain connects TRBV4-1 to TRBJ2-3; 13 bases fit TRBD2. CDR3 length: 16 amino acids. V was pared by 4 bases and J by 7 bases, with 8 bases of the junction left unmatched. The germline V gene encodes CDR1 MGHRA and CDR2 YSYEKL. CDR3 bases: TGCGCCAGCAGCCCTCCCGGGACTAGCGGGATTAATACGCAGTATTTT. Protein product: CASSPPGTSGINTQYF.

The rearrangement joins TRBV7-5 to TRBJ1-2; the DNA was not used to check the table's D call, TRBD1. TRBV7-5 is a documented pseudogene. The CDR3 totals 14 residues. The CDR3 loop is CVRSNTGANYGYTF. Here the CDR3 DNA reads TGTGTCAGAAGCAATACAGGTGCTAACTATGGCTACACCTTC.

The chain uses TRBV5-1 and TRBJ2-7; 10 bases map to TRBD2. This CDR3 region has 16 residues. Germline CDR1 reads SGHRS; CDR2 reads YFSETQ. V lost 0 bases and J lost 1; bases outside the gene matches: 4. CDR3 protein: CASSLDSGGTSYEQYF. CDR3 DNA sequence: TGCGCCAGCAGCTTGGATAGCGGGGGGACATCCTACGAGCAGTACTTC.